The table lists the clone carrying this TCR beta chain with a few counts. The V and J ends lost 3 bases and 0 bases respectively, with 13 bases between them. Germline V CDR1 and CDR2: MNHEY, SMNVEV (reference sequence). The CDR3 runs 16 residues. Each single cDNA molecule received a unique molecular identifier. A single record per CDR3 protein comes from TCRdb applying MiXCR to the 5' RACE reads. The sample has about 67,000 distinct CDR3 sequences; 9.5% to 13% are singletons. The entry originates in a study of early T cells in non-severe SARS-CoV-2 infection. Study-level information: The input, bulk RNA from unsorted whole blood, was sequenced, and chains were unpaired.

The origin of this receptor is an adult who was a healthcare worker with PCR-confirmed SARS-CoV-2 infection or an uninfected control (not recorded which). The chain employs TRBV27 and TRBJ2-3; D possibly corresponds to TRBD2 (6 bases). The sequenced sample consisted of whole blood. CDR3 DNA sequence: TGTGCCAGCAGTTTTTCGGCTAGCGCTAGCACAGATACGCAGTATTTT. It yields the protein CASSFSASASTDTQYF.